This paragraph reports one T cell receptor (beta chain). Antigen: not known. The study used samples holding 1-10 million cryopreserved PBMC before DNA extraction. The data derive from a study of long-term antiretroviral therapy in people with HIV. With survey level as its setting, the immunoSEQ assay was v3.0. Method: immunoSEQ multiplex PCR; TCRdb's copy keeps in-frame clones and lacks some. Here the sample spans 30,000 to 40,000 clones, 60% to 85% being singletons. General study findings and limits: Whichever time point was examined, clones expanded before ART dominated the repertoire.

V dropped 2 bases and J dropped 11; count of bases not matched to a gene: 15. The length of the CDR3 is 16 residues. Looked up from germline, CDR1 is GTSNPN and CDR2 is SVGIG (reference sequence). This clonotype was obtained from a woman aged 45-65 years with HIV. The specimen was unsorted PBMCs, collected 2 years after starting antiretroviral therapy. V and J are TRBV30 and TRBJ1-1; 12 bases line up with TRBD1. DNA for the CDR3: TGTGCCTGGAGTACCCTTGGGACAGGGGGCAAAGGAAGGGCTTTCTTT. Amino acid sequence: CAWSTLGTGGKGRAFF.